The 11 T cell receptor beta chains presented below share a single source sample, sequenced in a study of early stage breast cancer tumors. The data were produced by immunoSEQ multiplex PCR, yet TCRdb's version contains in-frame clones alone and is incomplete. The sample lists tens of thousands of clones, just under 75% occurring once. Sequencing used breast tumor tissue. These receptors were collected from a person aged 30-39 years with breast cancer.

V usage is TRBV10-2 and J usage is TRBJ2-3; 9 nucleotides align to TRBD1. Germline CDR1 reads WSHSY; CDR2 reads SAAADI. V gave up 2 bases and J gave up 4 bases; unmatched junction bases: 10. CDR3 length equals 17 residues. CDR3 region: CASSEARGTGRSDTQYF. The CDR3 nucleotides read TGCGCCAGCAGTGAGGCTAGGGGGACAGGGCGCTCAGATACGCAGTATTTT.

This chain uses TRBV7-2 with TRBJ2-1; the match to TRBD2 covers 11 bases. Germline V gene sequence: CDR1 SGHTA, CDR2 FQGNSA. The J segment lost 6 bases and the V segment lost 3 bases, leaving 4 bases of the junction unmatched. CDR3 size: 15 residues. CDR3 residues: CASSFRTSGPNEQFF. Here the CDR3 DNA reads TGTGCCAGCAGCTTTCGGACTAGCGGGCCCAATGAGCAGTTCTTC.

The chain recombines TRBV14 with TRBJ2-5; TRBD2 matches 8 bases. The CDR3 sequence is 18 residues long. J gave up 1 base and V 0 bases, and 10 bases lay outside the gene matches. CDR1 is SGHDN and CDR2 is FVKESK in the germline V gene. The chain's CDR3 is CASSQDLGLAGLQETQYF. CDR3 nucleotides: TGTGCCAGCAGCCAAGATCTGGGGCTAGCGGGTCTCCAAGAGACCCAGTACTTC.

The chain joins TRBV7-9 to TRBJ1-1, with TRBD1 identical over 8 bases. V dropped 3 bases and J dropped 4; count of bases not matched to a gene: 10. Germline lookup yields CDR1 SEHNR and CDR2 FQNEAQ (reference sequence). The CDR3 is 16 residues long. The DNA of the CDR3 is TGTGCCAGCAGCTTGTCCCACACAGGGGGGGTCACTGAAGCTTTCTTT. Its translation: CASSLSHTGGVTEAFF.

The chain combines TRBV9 with TRBJ2-3, with D unclear. The CDR3 loop spans 17 amino acids. Trimming took 0 bases from V and 0 from J, leaving 14 bases between them. Germline V gives CDR1 SGDLS, CDR2 YYNGEE. In nucleotides, the CDR3 is TGTGCCAGCAGCGTAGGGGGATACATAACTAGCACAGATACGCAGTATTTT. It codes for CASSVGGYITSTDTQYF. The full variable domain, in which reference TRBV9 and TRBJ2-3 provide the parts outside the CDR3, is DSGVTQTPKHLITATGQRVTLRCSPRSGDLSVYWYQQSLDQGLQFLIQYYNGEERAKGNILERFSAQQFPDLHSELNLSSLELGDSALYFCASSVGGYITSTDTQYFGPGTRLTVL.

The rearrangement uses TRBV7-9 and TRBJ2-2; D is undetermined. Trimming took off 3 bases at V and 6 bases at J, with 14 bases between the two ends. Germline CDR1 and CDR2: SEHNR and FQNEAQ (reference sequence). The CDR3 has 15 amino acids. CDR3 in DNA: TGTGCCAGCAGCTTGAGCCAGGCGGATGCCGGGGAGCTGTTTTTT. Amino acid sequence: CASSLSQADAGELFF.

This clone appeared once. V usage is TRBV19 and J usage is TRBJ1-5, with 11 bases aligning to TRBD1. Unmatched junction bases numbered 8, after V lost 3 bases and J lost 1 base. The CDR3 has 18 amino acids. Germline V gene data show CDR1 as LNHDA and CDR2 as SQIVND (reference sequence). CDR3 sequence (DNA): TGTGCCAGTAGTATTACGGACAGGGGGCCGGGAAGCAATCAGCCCCAGCATTTT. Translated, it gives CASSITDRGPGSNQPQHF.

The CDR3 loop is CASIRQGDEKLFF. The CDR3, as DNA: TGCGCCAGCATACGACAGGGGGATGAAAAACTGTTTTTT. This rearrangement joins TRBV10-2 to TRBJ1-4; 9 bases agree with TRBD1. The V gene's germline CDR1 is WSHSY and CDR2 SAAADI. There are 13 residues in the CDR3. The V and J ends lost 7 bases and 6 bases, in that order; junction bases with no gene match: 3.

The chain uses TRBV5-8 and TRBJ2-1; TRBD2 matches at 7 bases. Germline trimming cut 4 bases from V and 2 bases from J; bases unmatched to any gene: 9. CDR3 length: 16 residues. CDR1 and CDR2 from the germline V gene are SGHTS and YDEGEE. The CDR3 spells CASSPRLALAYNEQFF. The DNA of the CDR3 is TGTGCCAGCAGCCCCAGACTAGCCCTGGCCTACAATGAGCAGTTCTTC.

The chain combines TRBV5-4 with TRBJ1-3, with D maybe TRBD1 (5 bases). The CDR3 is 15 amino acids. V lost 4 bases and J 0 bases, leaving 11 bases between the germline ends. The V gene's germline CDR1 is SGHNT and CDR2 YYREEE (reference sequence). In DNA form, the CDR3 reads TGTGCCAGCAGCCCTGCGGGACTCTCTGGAAACACCATATATTTT. The encoded protein is CASSPAGLSGNTIYF.

This clone showed up just once. The chain has TRBV7-2 and TRBJ2-7; D possibly corresponds to TRBD2 (6 bases). CDR3 length: 17 residues. V was clipped by 3 bases and J by 0 bases, with 18 bases between them. The germline V gene has CDR1 SGHTA and CDR2 FQGNSA. The CDR3 DNA reads as TGTGCCAGCAGCTTCCCCCATTCCGGGGGAACCTCCTACGAGCAGTACTTC. It codes for CASSFPHSGGTSYEQYF.